This entry describes one T cell receptor (beta chain). The antigen remains unidentified. The assay, immunoSEQ v3.0, was run at survey level. Measured with immunoSEQ multiplex PCR; TCRdb has only the in-frame clones, and not every one. Among 20,000 to 25,000 clones listed, around four fifths were seen once. The sample belongs to a study of long-term antiretroviral therapy in people with HIV. Study in general: Samples collected earliest predate the 2015 immediate-ART recommendation by about a decade.

Study findings and constraints: It was not possible to obtain data on ART adherence, viral resistance or therapy changes.

V was clipped by 6 bases and J by 0 bases, with 9 bases between them. The CDR3 extends over 13 amino acids. The TCR originated in a woman between 45 and 60 years old with HIV. The sequencing used unsorted PBMCs, collected 1.9 years after starting antiretroviral therapy. The V call is TRBV23-1, the J call TRBJ2-7; D gene ambiguous. TRBV23-1 is sorted into the ORF group, with uncertain function. CDR3 loop: CASRGSDSYEQYF. CDR3 DNA sequence: TGCGCCAGCAGGGGCTCGGACTCCTACGAGCAGTACTTC.